The 5 T cell receptor beta chains below were found in one sample sequenced in a study of prognosis after radiotherapy for stage I lung cancer. The genomic DNA TCR beta CDR3 region underwent two rounds of multiplex PCR. Gene-specific TRBV and TRBJ primers were used in PCR round one. TCRdb analysed the multiplex PCR reads with MiXCR anew, one entry per CDR3 protein. The sample records more than 10,000 distinct CDR3 sequences, just over 35% being singletons. The specimen was PBMCs, collected before or after stereotactic body radiation therapy (not recorded which). The receptors stem from a donor over 45 with non-small cell lung cancer.

This clonotype has a count of ten or more. The rearrangement links TRBV7-9 to TRBJ1-4, with no clear D. V lost 1 base, J lost 8 bases, and 8 bases lay in between. This CDR3 contains 13 residues. Germline V gene data show CDR1 as SEHNR and CDR2 as FQNEAQ (reference sequence). CDR3 DNA: TGTGCCAGCAGCTTAGTCTCGGAGGAAAAACTGTTTTTT. It codes for CASSLVSEEKLFF.

Ten or more counts support this clonotype. This chain uses TRBV12-3 or TRBV12-4 with TRBJ2-2, with D possibly matching TRBD2 (7 bases). The CDR3 runs to 14 residues. With 3 bases removed from V and 5 bases from J, the gap between germline ends came to 10 bases. CDR3 in DNA: TGTGCCAGCAGTTTTCGGGGGGCGACCGGGGAGCTGTTTTTT. This translates into CASSFRGATGELFF.

Many counts were recorded for this clonotype. The V gene is TRBV9, the J gene TRBJ1-6; D may be TRBD1 (5 bases). The germline gives CDR1 SGDLS, CDR2 YYNGEE. Trimming removed 3 bases from V and 15 bases from J, with 22 bases in between. The CDR3 length is 15 residues. CDR3 in amino acids: CASSAMDRTTQGLHF. CDR3 coding DNA: TGTGCCAGCAGCGCCATGGACCGGACAACTCAGGGCCTCCACTTT.

This clonotype was counted at least ten times. This chain joins TRBV24-1 and TRBJ2-3; 7 positions agree with TRBD1. Germline CDR1 reads KGHDR; CDR2 reads SFDVKD. The V gene end was trimmed by 7 bases and the J gene end by 2 bases; junction bases not matched to a gene: 8. The CDR3 is made up of 15 amino acids. The CDR3 DNA follows: TGTGCCACCAGCCCCGGGACAGACCACACAGATACGCAGTATTTT. Translating it yields CATSPGTDHTDTQYF.

In this sample, this clonotype turned up a few times. Being one base from a much bigger clone, this may be a read error. The CDR3 DNA reads TGTGCCAGCAGTCGAATGGGACAGCGCGAGTCCGGGGAGCTGCTTTTT. It yields the protein CASSRMGQRESGELLF. The V call is TRBV6-1, the J call TRBJ2-2, with TRBD1 matching over 7 bases. The V gene's germline CDR1 is MNHNS and CDR2 SASEGT. This CDR3 region has 16 residues.